This T cell receptor (beta chain) was sequenced for a study of cytomegalovirus exposure and HLA in healthy donors. The PCR contained 60 Vbeta and 13 Jbeta primers. Assay: immunoSEQ multiplex PCR; the TCRdb copy retains only in-frame clones and omits some. This repertoire shows approximately 150,000 clones, roughly two thirds found once; its top ten account for about 3%. The CDR3 is 17 amino acids. Unmatched junction bases numbered 7, after V lost 0 bases and J lost 2 bases. The V gene's germline CDR1 is SGDLS and CDR2 YYNGEE. Broader study findings: It was reported that TCR beta sequences correctly inferred the HLA-A and HLA-B alleles for most subjects. A few V segments could not be told apart, such as TRBV6-2 and TRBV6-3, and were left out.

As to this clone: Antigen: not known.

The sequenced sample was PBMCs. This sequence joins TRBV9 and TRBJ2-3; 9 nucleotides match TRBD1. The source is a woman aged 40 to 55 in good health and CMV-seropositive. CDR3: CASSVATGQGLTDTQYF. CDR3 DNA sequence: TGTGCCAGCAGCGTAGCTACGGGACAGGGACTCACAGATACGCAGTATTTT.